The 15 T cell receptor beta chains listed next were all sequenced from one sample in a study of cytomegalovirus exposure and HLA in healthy donors (dated 2017 in TCRdb). Libraries were made using the immunoSEQ multiplex PCR assay. A mixture of 60 forward primers for TCR Vbeta segments and 13 reverse primers for TCR Jbeta segments was used in the multiplex PCR. As stored in TCRdb, this immuneACCESS dataset retains in-frame rearrangements with V and J assigned. A fraction of the clones does not appear; measured against another copy, unresolved V genes explain less than half of the discrepancy, and the remainder lacks a known reason. For this sample the table gives over 95,000 clones, of which about 78% were detected only once. Less than 5.5% of the sample is in the top ten clones. Sequencing used PBMCs. Receptor source: a woman aged 25-40 years in good health and CMV-seropositive.

This sequence joins TRBV7-9 and TRBJ1-1, with TRBD1 matching over 8 bases. Germline V gene sequence: CDR1 SEHNR, CDR2 FQNEAQ (reference sequence). The V segment lost 5 bases and the J segment 4 bases; nucleotides outside the gene matches: 12. This CDR3 contains 16 residues. The CDR3 loop is CASSQQGERLGTEAFF. The CDR3 DNA reads as TGTGCCAGCAGCCAACAGGGGGAGAGGTTGGGCACTGAAGCTTTCTTT.

The J gene is TRBJ1-1, the V gene TRBV16; D is undetermined. V shed 2 bases and J shed 1 base, with 14 bases lying between them. Germline V gives CDR1 KGHSY, CDR2 FQNENV. This CDR3 contains 16 residues. The CDR3 DNA sequence: TGTGCCAGCAGCCAAGGTAGGCCAGGTGGGAACACTGAAGCTTTCTTT. As protein: CASSQGRPGGNTEAFF.

The chain couples TRBV19 to TRBJ1-2, with 11 bases that match TRBD1. Per the germline V gene, CDR1 is LNHDA and CDR2 is SQIVND (reference sequence). This CDR3 region has 15 residues. Losses at the gene ends were 4 bases for V and 4 bases for J; bases not matched to a gene: 5. CDR3 nucleotide sequence: TGTGCCAGTAGTACATCCGGGACAGGGGGCTATGGCTACACCTTC. Its protein product is CASSTSGTGGYGYTF.

V is TRBV19 and J is TRBJ2-7; weak D call: TRBD1 (5 bases). Trimming removed 5 bases from V and 6 bases from J, with 14 bases in between. CDR1 and CDR2 (germline): LNHDA, SQIVND (reference sequence). CDR3 length: 13 amino acids. This CDR3 reads CASSPGWGGEQYF. The CDR3 nucleotides are TGTGCCAGTAGTCCCGGGTGGGGCGGCGAGCAGTACTTC.

The V and J genes are TRBV6-1 and TRBJ2-7; 9 bases fit TRBD1. The CDR3 contains 14 residues. Germline V CDR1 and CDR2: MNHNS, SASEGT. Trimming removed 7 bases from V and 0 bases from J; junction bases left unmatched: 4. This CDR3 reads CASTRDRASYEQYF. CDR3 nucleotide sequence: TGTGCCAGCACCAGGGACAGGGCCTCCTACGAGCAGTACTTC.

V is TRBV30 and J is TRBJ1-1, with D uncertain. CDR3 length: 15 residues. V was trimmed by 6 bases and J by 0 bases, leaving 17 bases between them. CDR1 and CDR2 from the germline V gene are GTSNPN and SVGIG (reference sequence). The CDR3 sequence is CACLSSLFLNTEAFF. The CDR3 nucleotides are TGTGCCTGTTTATCCAGTCTGTTTTTGAACACTGAAGCTTTCTTT. The whole variable domain, filled in from reference TRBV30 and TRBJ1-1, reads SQTIHQWPATLVQPVGSPLSLECTVEGTSNPNLYWYRQAAGRGLQLLFYSVGIGQISSEVPQNLSASRPQDRQFILSSKKLLLSDSGFYLCACLSSLFLNTEAFFGQGTRLTVV.

This clone showed up just a few times. This chain joins TRBV14 and TRBJ1-1; the match to TRBD1 covers 7 bases. The length of the CDR3 is 16 residues. With 0 bases clipped from V and 0 bases from J, the junction kept 4 bases outside the gene matches. The V gene's germline CDR1 is SGHDN and CDR2 FVKESK. CDR3 coding DNA: TGTGCCAGCAGCCAAGATAGGGGGACAGTGAACACTGAAGCTTTCTTT. It is translated as CASSQDRGTVNTEAFF.

This clone was seen only once. This chain uses TRBV7-9 with TRBJ2-3; possibly TRBD1 for D (6 bases). CDR1 and CDR2 from the germline V gene are SEHNR and FQNEAQ (reference sequence). Trimming left V 6 bases short and J 4 bases short, with 11 bases between. The length of the CDR3 is 13 residues. CDR3 DNA sequence: TGTGCCAGCAGTTATACAGGGTCAGATACGCAGTATTTT. It codes for CASSYTGSDTQYF.

The CDR3 loop is CASTAAGANYGYTF. CDR3 in DNA: TGTGCCAGCACCGCTGCCGGGGCTAACTATGGCTACACCTTC. The chain carries TRBV28 and TRBJ1-2; the D is unclear. The CDR3 is made up of 14 amino acids. The germline V and J ends were trimmed by 7 bases and 0 bases, with 12 bases remaining between them. Germline assignment: CDR1 MDHEN and CDR2 SYDVKM.

This clone has just a few counts. The chain recombines TRBV21-1 with TRBJ2-7; TRBD1, the table's D call, lacks a check against the DNA. TRBV21-1 is a pseudogene. The CDR3 is made up of 12 amino acids. The CDR3 region is CASSKTGDEQYF. Written as DNA, the CDR3 is TGTGCCAGCAGCAAAACAGGTGACGAGCAGTACTTC.

The rearrangement joins TRBV25-1 to TRBJ2-3; a possible D gene is TRBD2 (5 bases). Per the germline V gene, CDR1 is MGHDK and CDR2 is SYGVNS. This CDR3 spans 15 amino acids. Trimming shortened V by 0 bases and J by 5 bases, and 12 bases separated the two germline ends. The CDR3 spells CASSEYEGRGDTQYF. CDR3 nucleotide sequence: TGTGCCAGCAGTGAATACGAAGGCCGGGGAGATACGCAGTATTTT.

CDR3 protein: CAWTAGGLGEAFF. For the CDR3, the DNA is TGTGCCTGGACCGCGGGGGGACTTGGTGAAGCTTTCTTT. The chain combines TRBV30 with TRBJ1-1; D might be TRBD1 (5 bases). The CDR3 has 13 residues. V lost 4 bases to trimming and J lost 7 bases, with 16 bases between them. The germline CDR1 and CDR2 sequences are GTSNPN and SVGIG (reference sequence).

CDR3 residues: CASSFLEDRTYEQYF. In nucleotides, the CDR3 is TGTGCCAGCAGCTTTTTGGAGGACAGGACCTACGAGCAGTACTTC. The chain couples TRBV7-8 to TRBJ2-7; 7 nucleotides agree with TRBD1. V dropped 3 bases and J dropped 2; count of bases not matched to a gene: 7. The CDR3 contains 15 residues. From germline, CDR1 is SGHVS and CDR2 FQNEAQ. Based on the CDR3 plus reference TRBV7-8 and TRBJ2-7, the full variable domain is GAGVSQSPRYKVAKRGQDVALRCDPISGHVSLFWYQQALGQGPEFLTYFQNEAQLDKSGLPSDRFFAERPEGSVSTLKIQRTQQEDSAVYLCASSFLEDRTYEQYFGPGTRLTVT.

V usage is TRBV11-1 and J usage is TRBJ1-5, with D perhaps matching TRBD1 (5 bases). Looked up from germline, CDR1 is SGHAT and CDR2 is FQDESV (reference sequence). The V end lost 0 bases, the J end lost 7 bases, and 7 bases lay between the germline ends. CDR3 length equals 13 residues. In nucleotides, the CDR3 is TGTGCCAGCAGCTTAGCTCGGGGGCAGCCCCAGCATTTT. Translation gives CASSLARGQPQHF.

The V and J genes are TRBV10-3 and TRBJ1-5, with D uncertain. The CDR3 sequence is 13 residues long. V gave up 4 bases and J gave up 3 bases, with 7 bases separating them. CDR1 ENHRY and CDR2 SYGVKD come from the germline V gene. Here the CDR3 DNA reads TGTGCCATCAGTGCAGGTGACAATCAGCCCCAGCATTTT. Translated: CAISAGDNQPQHF.